Only a few counts were recorded for the clone carrying this T cell receptor beta chain. Its antigen is undetermined. This was a survey-level run. Authors' data handling: Lowest detectable productive clonotype frequency was 2.59 x 10-5. TCRdb keeps only in-frame clones here, not all; method: immunoSEQ multiplex PCR. V and J calls and clone size are copied from that table; D and trimming were computed from the DNA. The sample lists approximately 49,000 clones; about 70% were seen once. The sample originates from a study of STAT5B mutations in CD4+ large granular lymphocyte leukemia. General study findings and limits: Compared with healthy controls (2/35), patient top clones favored TRBV06 (8/27). Patient CD4-sorted repertoires stayed more clonal than healthy ones after leukemic-clone removal.

Trimming cost V 6 bases and J 0 bases, with 12 bases left between them. The germline CDR1 and CDR2 sequences are SGHRS and YFSETQ. This CDR3 has 14 amino acids. The clonotype originates from a human donor in good health. The sample comprised CD4+ T cells from blood buffy coats. The chain joins TRBV5-1 to TRBJ1-1; D is uncertain. The CDR3 region is CASTRELLNTEAFF. The DNA for the CDR3 is TGCGCCAGCACGAGGGAACTACTGAACACTGAAGCTTTCTTT.